This T cell receptor beta chain comes out of a study of T-cell memory formation after mild COVID-19. The V end lost 3 bases, the J end lost 1 base, and 13 bases lay between the germline ends. The CDR3 consists of 15 residues. The germline V gene has CDR1 GTSNPN and CDR2 SVGIG (reference sequence). TCRdb analysed the 5' RACE reads with MiXCR anew, one entry per CDR3 protein. Of roughly 610,000 distinct CDR3 sequences listed, around a sixth are singletons. The chain combines TRBV30 with TRBJ1-5; D unclear. The origin of this receptor is an adult woman who had mild COVID-19 (a few samples of this study predate the infection). Cell type and time point are not known. The specimen sequenced was PBMCs or a T cell subset sorted from them (not recorded which). This CDR3 is CAWRVEGGSNQPQHF. CDR3 sequence (DNA): TGTGCCTGGAGAGTGGAAGGTGGAAGCAATCAGCCCCAGCATTTT.